Listed below are T cell receptor beta chains from one sample, sequenced in a study of radiotherapy plus CTLA-4 blockade in lung cancer. Sequencing used immunoSEQ multiplex PCR; TCRdb keeps in-frame clones, though not all of them. Of about 97,000 clones in the sample, 65% to 85% were seen once. The source was peripheral blood, collected from a patient treated with radiotherapy plus ipilimumab. These receptors came from a human donor with non-small cell lung cancer who had a partial response to radiotherapy plus ipilimumab. Some clones in this sample may be carry-over from other donors' samples. Each CDR3 is given with its conserved first and last residue. The order of the fields is V gene, J gene, D gene, clone size, CDR3 protein, CDR3 DNA. The D gene is left open where the match is weak. Clone size, where shown, is once, few, many, or a class for clones that have expanded.

>TRBV19|TRBJ2-5|TRBD2|.
CASSIVAGVGETQYF
TGTGCCAGTAGTATAGTTGCGGGAGTCGGGGAGACCCAGTACTTC
>TRBV28|TRBJ2-7|.|.
CASSLAGPPYEQYF
TGTGCCAGCAGTTTGGCGGGACCCCCCTACGAGCAGTACTTC
>TRBV9|TRBJ2-1|TRBD2|.
CASSAAASGGVYEQFF
TGTGCCAGCAGCGCAGCTGCTAGCGGGGGGGTATATGAGCAGTTCTTC
>TRBV28|TRBJ2-3|TRBD1|.
CASSLADRGRSTDTQYF
TGTGCCAGCAGTTTAGCAGACAGGGGGCGGTCTACAGATACGCAGTATTTT
>TRBV7-9|TRBJ1-1|TRBD1|.
CASSYTGGGTEAFF
TGTGCCAGCAGCTATACAGGGGGGGGCACTGAAGCTTTCTTT
>TRBV30|TRBJ2-3|TRBD2|.
CAWSKGLAATDTQYF
TGTGCCTGGAGTAAGGGACTAGCGGCCACAGATACGCAGTATTTT
>TRBV2|TRBJ1-2|TRBD1|.
CASSEALIRQGANYGYTF
TGTGCCAGCAGTGAAGCGCTAATTAGACAGGGGGCAAACTATGGCTACACCTTC
>TRBV7-2|TRBJ2-7|TRBD2|.
CASSLGGRGRTYEQYF
TGTGCCAGCAGCTTGGGTGGGCGGGGGAGGACCTACGAGCAGTACTTC
>TRBV7-2|TRBJ1-2|TRBD1|.
CASSPRDRTYGYTF
TGTGCCAGCAGCCCCAGGGACAGGACCTATGGCTACACCTTC
>TRBV18|TRBJ1-1|.|.
CASSPYSGEWTRTSRAFF
TGTGCCAGCTCACCATACTCAGGGGAGTGGACACGAACAAGTAGGGCTTTCTTT
>TRBV2|TRBJ1-1|TRBD1|few
CASRPTGENTEAFF
TGTGCCAGCAGGCCGACAGGGGAGAACACTGAAGCTTTCTTT
>TRBV6-5|TRBJ1-2|.|.
CASGTAYGYTF
TGTGCCAGCGGTACAGCATATGGCTACACCTTC
>TRBV6-6|TRBJ1-1|.|.
CASRTVYGTEAFF
TGTGCCAGCAGGACAGTCTACGGCACTGAAGCTTTCTTT
>TRBV2|TRBJ1-1|.|.
CASSSQVSNTEAFF
TGTGCCAGCAGTAGTCAGGTATCGAACACTGAAGCTTTCTTT
>TRBV5-3|TRBJ1-5|TRBD1|.
CARSYGRGRETADQPQHF
TGTGCCAGAAGCTATGGCAGGGGGCGCGAGACGGCCGATCAGCCCCAGCATTTT
>TRBV5-6|TRBJ1-6|.|.
CASRDNNSPLHF
TGTGCCAGCAGAGACAATAATTCACCCCTCCACTTT
>TRBV1|TRBJ2-7|.|.
CTSSQDRGSGAYEQYF
TGCACCAGCAGCCAAGATCGTGGTAGCGGGGCCTACGAGCAGTACTTC
>TRBV7-7|TRBJ2-7|TRBD2|.
CASSPLSGKGYEQYF
TGTGCCAGCAGCCCCCTCAGCGGGAAGGGCTACGAGCAGTACTTC
>TRBV28|TRBJ2-3|TRBD2|.
CASSPSKGGASGTTQYF
TGTGCCAGCAGTCCATCAAAGGGAGGGGCTAGCGGGACCACGCAGTATTTT
>TRBV5-4|TRBJ2-7|.|.
CASSQESVPRHEQYF
TGTGCCAGCAGCCAAGAGTCGGTGCCTCGCCACGAGCAGTACTTC
>TRBV7-2|TRBJ2-3|.|.
CASSQGGLSTDTQYF
TGTGCCAGCAGCCAGGGGGGCCTTAGCACAGATACGCAGTATTTT
>TRBV5-1|TRBJ2-1|TRBD1|.
CASSTRTGGSYNEQFF
TGCGCCAGCAGCACCCGGACAGGGGGCTCCTACAATGAGCAGTTCTTC
>TRBV28|TRBJ2-3|.|.
CASSLETNTDTQYF
TGTGCCAGCAGTTTAGAGACTAACACAGATACGCAGTATTTT
>TRBV2|TRBJ2-3|TRBD2|.
CASSSGSGADTQYF
TGTGCCAGCAGTAGCGGGAGTGGCGCAGATACGCAGTATTTT
>TRBV2|TRBJ1-1|.|once
CASSVGRGDTEAFF
TGTGCCAGCAGTGTGGGCAGGGGTGACACTGAAGCTTTCTTT
>TRBV18|TRBJ2-3|.|.
CASSLQDTQYF
TGTGCCAGCTCACTTCAAGATACGCAGTATTTT
>TRBV7-8|TRBJ2-7|.|few
CASSLAGRSPEQYF
TGTGCCAGCAGCTTAGCGGGGCGCTCGCCCGAGCAGTACTTC
>TRBV5-1|TRBJ1-2|TRBD1|.
CASSADPTGRSGGYTF
TGCGCCAGCAGCGCAGACCCGACAGGGCGGTCGGGTGGCTACACCTTC
>TRBV12-5|TRBJ2-3|TRBD2|.
CASGLQTSGTTDTQYF
TGTGCTAGTGGCCTTCAGACTAGCGGGACCACAGATACGCAGTATTTT
>TRBV7-2|TRBJ2-1|TRBD2|.
CASTTGGVRTYNEQFF
TGTGCCAGCACTACCGGGGGGGTCAGAACGTACAATGAGCAGTTCTTC
>TRBV28|TRBJ1-5|.|.
CASSYSIGDQPQHF
TGTGCCAGCAGTTACAGTATAGGCGATCAGCCCCAGCATTTT
>TRBV15|TRBJ2-7|TRBD2|few
CATSRDYSGSYEQYF
TGTGCCACCAGCAGAGATTATAGCGGGAGCTACGAGCAGTACTTC
>TRBV7-2|TRBJ1-2|.|.
CASSLAVPRTGVGYTF
TGTGCCAGCAGCTTAGCAGTCCCTCGGACCGGGGTTGGCTACACCTTC
>TRBV28|TRBJ1-5|.|.
CASSLRQGNNQPQHF
TGTGCCAGCAGTTTACGGCAGGGCAACAATCAGCCCCAGCATTTT
>TRBV11-3|TRBJ2-7|.|.
CASRAKGSYEQYF
TGTGCCAGCCGGGCCAAGGGGTCCTACGAGCAGTACTTC
>TRBV6-5|TRBJ2-1|TRBD2|.
CASRRASGGYNEQFF
TGTGCCAGCAGGAGGGCTAGCGGGGGTTACAATGAGCAGTTCTTC
>TRBV5-1|TRBJ2-5|TRBD2|.
CASSLAFTSGQETQYF
TGCGCCAGCAGCTTGGCCTTTACTAGCGGACAAGAGACCCAGTACTTC
>TRBV7-6|TRBJ1-1|.|once
CASSLEGRLGTEAFF
TGTGCCAGCAGCTTAGAGGGGCGCCTGGGCACTGAAGCTTTCTTT
>TRBV5-4|TRBJ1-1|TRBD1|.
CASSPTGHTEAFF
TGTGCCAGCAGCCCGACAGGGCACACTGAAGCTTTCTTT
>TRBV28|TRBJ2-7|.|.
CASSPLSGTWGEQYF
TGTGCCAGCAGCCCTTTAAGCGGAACCTGGGGCGAGCAGTACTTC
>TRBV7-6|TRBJ2-7|TRBD2|.
CASSPRSGGAPYEQYF
TGTGCCAGCAGCCCCCGTAGCGGGGGCGCCCCCTACGAGCAGTACTTC
>TRBV7-2|TRBJ2-6|.|.
CASSSYAGANVLTF
TGTGCCAGCAGCTCCTATGCTGGGGCCAACGTCCTGACTTTC
>TRBV5-5|TRBJ2-5|TRBD2|.
CASSSGLAGGGGQETQYF
TGTGCCAGCAGCTCGGGACTAGCGGGGGGCGGAGGTCAAGAGACCCAGTACTTC
>TRBV5-6|TRBJ1-5|.|.
CASSLVGAGQYSNQPQHF
TGTGCCAGCAGCTTGGTAGGTGCAGGGCAGTATAGCAATCAGCCCCAGCATTTT
>TRBV5-5|TRBJ1-1|.|.
CASSFGLETEAFF
TGTGCCAGCAGCTTCGGGTTGGAAACTGAAGCTTTCTTT
>TRBV5-1|TRBJ2-3|TRBD1|.
CASSLDRGSADTQYF
TGCGCCAGCAGCTTGGACAGGGGATCGGCAGATACGCAGTATTTT
>TRBV7-3|TRBJ1-2|.|once
CASSFQSNYGYTF
TGTGCCAGCAGCTTCCAGTCTAACTATGGCTACACCTTC
>TRBV15|TRBJ2-7|.|.
CATSRDEGVEYEQYF
TGTGCCACCAGCAGAGATGAGGGGGTGGAATACGAGCAGTACTTC
>TRBV5-6|TRBJ1-2|.|.
CASSWGQVGYGYTF
TGTGCCAGCAGCTGGGGGCAGGTCGGCTATGGCTACACCTTC
>TRBV19|TRBJ2-7|.|.
CASSISLGPRQSSYEQYF
TGTGCCAGTAGTATTTCTCTCGGACCGAGACAGAGCTCCTACGAGCAGTACTTC
>TRBV9|TRBJ2-5|TRBD1|.
CASSAPSDRAQETQYF
TGTGCCAGCAGCGCACCATCGGACAGGGCACAAGAGACCCAGTACTTC
>TRBV6-4|TRBJ2-5|TRBD2|.
CASSGPGGTQYF
TGTGCCAGCAGTGGCCCGGGAGGGACCCAGTACTTC